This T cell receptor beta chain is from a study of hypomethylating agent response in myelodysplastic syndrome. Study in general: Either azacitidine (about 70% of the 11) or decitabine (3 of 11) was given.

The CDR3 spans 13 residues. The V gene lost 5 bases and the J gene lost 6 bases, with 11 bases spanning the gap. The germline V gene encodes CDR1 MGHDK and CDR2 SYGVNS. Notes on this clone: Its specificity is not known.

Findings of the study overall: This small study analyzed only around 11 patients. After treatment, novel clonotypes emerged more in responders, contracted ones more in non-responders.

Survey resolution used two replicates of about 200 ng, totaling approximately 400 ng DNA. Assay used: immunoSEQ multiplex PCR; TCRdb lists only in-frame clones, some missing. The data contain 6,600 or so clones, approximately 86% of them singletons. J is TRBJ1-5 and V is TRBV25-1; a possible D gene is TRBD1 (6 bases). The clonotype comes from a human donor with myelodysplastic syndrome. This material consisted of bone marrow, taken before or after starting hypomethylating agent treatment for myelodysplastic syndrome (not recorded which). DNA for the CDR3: TGTGCCAGCAGTTCAGGGGAGGTTCAGCCCCAGCATTTT. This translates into CASSSGEVQPQHF.